The 8 T cell receptor beta chains listed next were all sequenced from one sample in a study of shared clonotypes between healthy human individuals. TCRdb's copy holds only in-frame clones and misses some; the assay was immunoSEQ multiplex PCR. The sample records about 1.5 million clones, around 98% being singletons. The specimen sequenced was naive CD4+ T cells sorted from blood. This sample's subset: CD45RA+ positively selected. Receptors originate from a man younger than 40 in good health.

The V gene is TRBV7-2, the J gene TRBJ2-1, with 8 bases aligning to TRBD2. Per the germline V gene, CDR1 is SGHTA and CDR2 is FQGNSA. This CDR3 comprises 17 residues. V trimming: 0 bases; J trimming: 7 bases; junction bases outside the gene matches: 11. CDR3 sequence: CASSLAPREGPRNEQFF. The CDR3 bases are TGTGCCAGCAGCTTAGCGCCCCGGGAGGGCCCTCGGAATGAGCAGTTCTTC.

This chain uses TRBV27 with TRBJ2-7; the match to TRBD2 covers 7 bases. The CDR3 is 13 amino acids. With V trimmed by 6 bases and J by 5 bases, 7 bases remained unmatched. Germline loops: CDR1 MNHEY, CDR2 SMNVEV (reference sequence). CDR3 nucleotides: TGTGCCAGCAGACCCGCCCGGGGGGACGAGCAGTACTTC. Protein sequence: CASRPARGDEQYF.

CDR3 nucleotides: TGTGCCAGCAGTTACTTCGGACAGGGAGGAGAGACCCAGTACTTC. Residues: CASSYFGQGGETQYF. The genes are TRBV6-6 and TRBJ2-5; 8 bases map to TRBD1. Per germline, CDR1 MNHNY and CDR2 SVGAGI (reference sequence). V lost 1 base and J lost 4; bases outside the gene matches: 5. This CDR3 has 15 residues.

The V call is TRBV28, the J call TRBJ1-2; D ambiguous. CDR1 is MDHEN and CDR2 is SYDVKM in the germline V gene. The CDR3 extends over 13 amino acids. Trimming left V 6 bases short and J 4 bases short, with 12 bases between. The CDR3 nucleotides are TGTGCCAGCAGGCCCACAGTGGGCTATGGCTACACCTTC. Amino acids: CASRPTVGYGYTF.

The V gene is TRBV19, the J gene TRBJ1-5; D is unresolved. The V end was cut by 1 base, the J end by 2 bases, with 12 bases between. Germline assignment: CDR1 LNHDA and CDR2 SQIVND (reference sequence). The CDR3 runs to 16 residues. DNA of the CDR3: TGTGCCAGTAGTATAGTGAAGGTGTCGGGCAATCAGCCCCAGCATTTT. Translating it yields CASSIVKVSGNQPQHF.

The chain has TRBV6-1 and TRBJ2-1; 9 nucleotides agree with TRBD2. Unmatched junction bases numbered 9, after V lost 6 bases and J lost 6 bases. There are 15 residues in the CDR3. Germline lookup yields CDR1 MNHNS and CDR2 SASEGT. CDR3 nucleotides: TGTGCCAGCAGGCCATTAGCGGGAGTGAGCAATGAGCAGTTCTTC. Translated: CASRPLAGVSNEQFF.

V and J are TRBV7-9 and TRBJ2-4; D is possibly TRBD2 (6 bases). V lost 2 bases and J lost 3, with 14 bases in between. Germline V gene data show CDR1 as SEHNR and CDR2 as FQNEAQ (reference sequence). The CDR3 consists of 16 residues. CDR3 amino acids: CASSLFQGGGKNIQYF. CDR3 nucleotide sequence: TGTGCCAGCAGCTTATTTCAGGGAGGTGGCAAAAACATTCAGTACTTC.

This clone was counted a single time. The chain has TRBV19 and TRBJ2-7, with 7 positions matching TRBD1. The V and J ends lost 7 bases and 0 bases, in that order; junction bases with no gene match: 9. The CDR3 is 15 amino acids. Germline CDR1 LNHDA, CDR2 SQIVND (reference sequence). The CDR3 loop is CASMTGMRSSYEQYF. The CDR3 DNA reads TGTGCCAGTATGACAGGGATGAGAAGCTCCTACGAGCAGTACTTC.